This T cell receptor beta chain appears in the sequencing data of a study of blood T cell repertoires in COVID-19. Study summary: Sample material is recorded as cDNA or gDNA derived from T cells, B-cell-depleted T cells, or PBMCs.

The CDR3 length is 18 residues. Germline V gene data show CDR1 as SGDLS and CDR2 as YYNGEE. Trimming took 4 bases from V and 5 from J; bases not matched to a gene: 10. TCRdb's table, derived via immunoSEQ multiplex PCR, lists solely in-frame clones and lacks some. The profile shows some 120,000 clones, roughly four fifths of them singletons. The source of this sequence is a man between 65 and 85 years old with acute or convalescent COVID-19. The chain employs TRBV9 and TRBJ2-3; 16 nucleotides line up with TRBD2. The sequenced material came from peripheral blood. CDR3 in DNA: TGTGCCAGCAGCCCGGGGACTAGCGGGGGGGCCCTTAGAGATACGCAGTATTTT. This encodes CASSPGTSGGALRDTQYF.